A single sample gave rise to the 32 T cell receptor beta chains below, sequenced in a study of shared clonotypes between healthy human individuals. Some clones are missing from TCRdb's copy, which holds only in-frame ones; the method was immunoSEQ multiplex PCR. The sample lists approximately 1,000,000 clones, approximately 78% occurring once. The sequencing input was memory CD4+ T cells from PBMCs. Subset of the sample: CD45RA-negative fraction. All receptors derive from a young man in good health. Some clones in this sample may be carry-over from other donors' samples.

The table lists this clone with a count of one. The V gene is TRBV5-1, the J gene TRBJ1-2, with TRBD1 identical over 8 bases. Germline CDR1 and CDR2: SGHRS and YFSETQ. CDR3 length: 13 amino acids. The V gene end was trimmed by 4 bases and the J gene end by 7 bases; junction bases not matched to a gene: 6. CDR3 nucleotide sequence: TGCGCCAGCAGCCAAGGGACAGGCCGTGGCTACACCTTC. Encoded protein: CASSQGTGRGYTF.

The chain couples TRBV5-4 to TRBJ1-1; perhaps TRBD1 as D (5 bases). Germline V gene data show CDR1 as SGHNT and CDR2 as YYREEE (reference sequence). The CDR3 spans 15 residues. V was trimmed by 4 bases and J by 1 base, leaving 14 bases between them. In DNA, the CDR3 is TGTGCCAGCAGCCGAAAGACAGCGGGGAACACTGAAGCTTTCTTT. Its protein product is CASSRKTAGNTEAFF. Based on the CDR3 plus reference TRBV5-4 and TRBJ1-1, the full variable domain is ETGVTQSPTHLIKTRGQQVTLRCSSQSGHNTVSWYQQALGQGPQFIFQYYREEENGRGNFPPRFSGLQFPNYSSELNVNALELDDSALYLCASSRKTAGNTEAFFGQGTRLTVV.

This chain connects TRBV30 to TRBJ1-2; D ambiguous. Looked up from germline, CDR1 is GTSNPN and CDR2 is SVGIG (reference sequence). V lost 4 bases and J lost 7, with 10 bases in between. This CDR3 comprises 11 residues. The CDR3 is CAWTTTRGYTF. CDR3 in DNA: TGTGCCTGGACCACGACACGTGGCTACACCTTC.

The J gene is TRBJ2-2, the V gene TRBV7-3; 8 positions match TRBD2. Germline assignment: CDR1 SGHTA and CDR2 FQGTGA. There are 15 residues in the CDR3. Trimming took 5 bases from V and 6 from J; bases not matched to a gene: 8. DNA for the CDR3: TGTGCCAGCAGCCCCGGGGCGGGGGGCCCCGGGGAGCTGTTTTTT. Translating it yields CASSPGAGGPGELFF.

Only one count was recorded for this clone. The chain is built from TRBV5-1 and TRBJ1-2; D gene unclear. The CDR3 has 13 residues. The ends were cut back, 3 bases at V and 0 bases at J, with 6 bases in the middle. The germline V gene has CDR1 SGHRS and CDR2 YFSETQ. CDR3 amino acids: CASSSGSNYGYTF. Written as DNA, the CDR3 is TGCGCCAGCAGCTCGGGATCTAACTATGGCTACACCTTC.

CDR3 sequence (DNA): TGTGCCAGCAGGTCATTTAGGGACAGTCTCAGCGAGCAGTACTTC. Protein: CASRSFRDSLSEQYF. V usage is TRBV28 and J usage is TRBJ2-7, with 7 positions matching TRBD1. This CDR3 spans 15 amino acids. In germline, CDR1 is MDHEN, CDR2 SYDVKM. With 6 bases clipped from V and 6 bases from J, the junction kept 14 bases outside the gene matches.

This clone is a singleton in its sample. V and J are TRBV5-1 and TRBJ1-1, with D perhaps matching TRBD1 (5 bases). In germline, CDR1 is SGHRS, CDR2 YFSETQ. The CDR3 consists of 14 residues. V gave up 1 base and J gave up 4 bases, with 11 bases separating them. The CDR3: CASSLMEGFTEAFF. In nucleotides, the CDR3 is TGCGCCAGCAGCTTGATGGAGGGGTTCACTGAAGCTTTCTTT.

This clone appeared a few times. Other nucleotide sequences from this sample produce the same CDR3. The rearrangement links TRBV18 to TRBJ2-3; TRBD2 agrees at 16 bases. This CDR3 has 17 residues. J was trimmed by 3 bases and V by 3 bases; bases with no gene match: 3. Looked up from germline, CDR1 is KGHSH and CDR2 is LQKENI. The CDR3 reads CASSPGTSGRATDTQYF. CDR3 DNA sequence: TGTGCCAGCTCACCCGGGACTAGCGGGAGGGCGACAGATACGCAGTATTTT. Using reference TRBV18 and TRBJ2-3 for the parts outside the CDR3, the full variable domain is NAGVMQNPRHLVRRRGQEARLRCSPMKGHSHVYWYRQLPEEGLKFMVYLQKENIIDESGMPKERFSAEFPKEGPSILRIQQVVRGDSAAYFCASSPGTSGRATDTQYFGPGTRLTVL.

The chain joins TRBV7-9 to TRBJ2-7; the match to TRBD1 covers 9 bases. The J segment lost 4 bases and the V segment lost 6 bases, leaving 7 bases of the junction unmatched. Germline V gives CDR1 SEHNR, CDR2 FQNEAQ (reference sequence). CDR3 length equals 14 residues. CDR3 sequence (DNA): TGTGCCAGCAGTTCCGGGACAGGGAAATACGAGCAGTACTTC. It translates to CASSSGTGKYEQYF.

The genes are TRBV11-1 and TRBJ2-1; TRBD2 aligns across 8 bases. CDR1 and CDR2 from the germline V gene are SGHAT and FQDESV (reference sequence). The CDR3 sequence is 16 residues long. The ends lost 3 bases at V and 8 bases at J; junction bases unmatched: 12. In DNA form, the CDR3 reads TGTGCCAGCAGCTTCGGGCTAGCGGGCCGAGGGGATGAGCAGTTCTTC. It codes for CASSFGLAGRGDEQFF. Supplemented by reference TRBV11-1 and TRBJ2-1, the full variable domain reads EAEVAQSPRYKITEKSQAVAFWCDPISGHATLYWYRQILGQGPELLVQFQDESVVDDSQLPKDRFSAERLKGVDSTLKIQPAELGDSAMYLCASSFGLAGRGDEQFFGPGTRLTVL.

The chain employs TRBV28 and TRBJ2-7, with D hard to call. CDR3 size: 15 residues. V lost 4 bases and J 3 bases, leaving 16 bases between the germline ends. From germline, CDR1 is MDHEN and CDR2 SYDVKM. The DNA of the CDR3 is TGTGCCAGCAGTTCCCCGAGGAGAGCCTACTACGAGCAGTACTTC. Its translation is CASSSPRRAYYEQYF.

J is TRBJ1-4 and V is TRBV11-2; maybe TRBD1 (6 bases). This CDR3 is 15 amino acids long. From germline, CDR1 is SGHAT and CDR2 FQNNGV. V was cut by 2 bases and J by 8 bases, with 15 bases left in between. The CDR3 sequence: CASSLTGQVGEKLFF. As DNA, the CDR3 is TGTGCCAGCAGCTTAACAGGGCAGGTGGGGGAAAAACTGTTTTTT.

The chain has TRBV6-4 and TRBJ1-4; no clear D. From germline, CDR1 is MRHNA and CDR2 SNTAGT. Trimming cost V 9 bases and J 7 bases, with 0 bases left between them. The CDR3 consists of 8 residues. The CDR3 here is CASEKLFF. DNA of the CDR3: TGTGCCAGTGAAAAACTGTTTTTT.

The CDR3 is CASSLGVNEQYF. CDR3 coding DNA: TGTGCCAGCAGCCTTGGGGTGAACGAGCAGTACTTC. This rearrangement joins TRBV7-2 to TRBJ2-7; no reliable D call. CDR3 length equals 12 residues. V lost 5 bases and J 5 bases, leaving 10 bases between the germline ends. From germline, CDR1 is SGHTA and CDR2 FQGNSA. Full variable domain (rest looked up from reference TRBV7-2 and TRBJ2-7): GAGVSQSPSNKVTEKGKDVELRCDPISGHTALYWYRQSLGQGLEFLIYFQGNSAPDKSGLPSDRFSAERTGGSVSTLTIQRTQQEDSAVYLCASSLGVNEQYFGPGTRLTVT.

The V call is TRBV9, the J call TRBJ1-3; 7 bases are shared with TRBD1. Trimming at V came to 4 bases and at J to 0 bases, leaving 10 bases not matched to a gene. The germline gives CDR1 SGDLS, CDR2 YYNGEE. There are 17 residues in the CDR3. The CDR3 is CASSPGTAGLSGNTIYF. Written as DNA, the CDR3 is TGTGCCAGCAGCCCAGGGACAGCGGGTCTCTCTGGAAACACCATATATTTT.

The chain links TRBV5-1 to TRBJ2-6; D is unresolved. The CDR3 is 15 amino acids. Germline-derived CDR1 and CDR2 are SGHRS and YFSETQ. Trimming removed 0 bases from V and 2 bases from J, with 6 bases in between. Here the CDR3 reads CASSLEEAGANVLTF. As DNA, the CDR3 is TGCGCCAGCAGCTTGGAAGAAGCTGGGGCCAACGTCCTGACTTTC.

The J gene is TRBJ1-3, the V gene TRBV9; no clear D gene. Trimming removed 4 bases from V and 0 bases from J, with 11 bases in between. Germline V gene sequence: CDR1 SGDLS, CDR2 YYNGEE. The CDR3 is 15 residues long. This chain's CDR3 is CASSNRRSSGNTIYF. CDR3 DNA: TGTGCCAGCAGCAACAGACGGTCCTCTGGAAACACCATATATTTT. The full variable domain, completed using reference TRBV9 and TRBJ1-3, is DSGVTQTPKHLITATGQRVTLRCSPRSGDLSVYWYQQSLDQGLQFLIQYYNGEERAKGNILERFSAQQFPDLHSELNLSSLELGDSALYFCASSNRRSSGNTIYFGEGSWLTVV.

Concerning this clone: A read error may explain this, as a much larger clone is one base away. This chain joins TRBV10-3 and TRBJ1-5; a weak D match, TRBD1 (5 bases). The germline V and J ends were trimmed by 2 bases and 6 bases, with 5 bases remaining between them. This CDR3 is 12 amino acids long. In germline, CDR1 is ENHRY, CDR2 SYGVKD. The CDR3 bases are TGTGCCATCAGTGAGCAGGGTCAGCCCCAGCATTTT. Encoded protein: CAISEQGQPQHF.

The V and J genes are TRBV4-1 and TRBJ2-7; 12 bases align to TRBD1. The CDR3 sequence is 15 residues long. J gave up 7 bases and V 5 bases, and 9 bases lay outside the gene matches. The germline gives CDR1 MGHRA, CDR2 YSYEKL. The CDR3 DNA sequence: TGCGCCAGCAGCACCCCGGGACAGGGGGCGGGTGAGCAGTACTTC. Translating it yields CASSTPGQGAGEQYF.

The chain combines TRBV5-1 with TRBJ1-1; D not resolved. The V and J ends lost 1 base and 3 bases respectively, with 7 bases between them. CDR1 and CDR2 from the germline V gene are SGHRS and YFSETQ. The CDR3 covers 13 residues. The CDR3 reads CASSLTADTEAFF. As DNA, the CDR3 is TGCGCCAGCAGCTTGACAGCGGACACTGAAGCTTTCTTT. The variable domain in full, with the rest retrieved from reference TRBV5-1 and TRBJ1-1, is KAGVTQTPRYLIKTRGQQVTLSCSPISGHRSVSWYQQTPGQGLQFLFEYFSETQRNKGNFPGRFSGRQFSNSRSEMNVSTLELGDSALYLCASSLTADTEAFFGQGTRLTVV.

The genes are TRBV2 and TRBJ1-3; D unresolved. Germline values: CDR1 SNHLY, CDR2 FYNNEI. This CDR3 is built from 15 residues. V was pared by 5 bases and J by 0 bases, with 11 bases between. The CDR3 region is CASSLQLISGNTIYF. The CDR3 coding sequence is TGTGCCAGCAGTCTACAGCTAATCTCTGGAAACACCATATATTTT.

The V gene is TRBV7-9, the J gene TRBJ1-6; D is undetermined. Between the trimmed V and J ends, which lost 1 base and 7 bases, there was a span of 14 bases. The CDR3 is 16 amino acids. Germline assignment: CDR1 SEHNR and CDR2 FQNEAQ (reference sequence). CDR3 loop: CASSLDSGSSNSPLHF. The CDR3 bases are TGTGCCAGCAGCTTAGATTCGGGGTCGTCGAATTCACCCCTCCACTTT.

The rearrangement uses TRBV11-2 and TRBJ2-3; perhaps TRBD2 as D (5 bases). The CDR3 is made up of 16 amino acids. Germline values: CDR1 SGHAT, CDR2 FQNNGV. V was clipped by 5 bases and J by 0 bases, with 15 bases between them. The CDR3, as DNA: TGTGCCAGCAGCCCCCCAGCGGCCCTTAGCACAGATACGCAGTATTTT. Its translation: CASSPPAALSTDTQYF.

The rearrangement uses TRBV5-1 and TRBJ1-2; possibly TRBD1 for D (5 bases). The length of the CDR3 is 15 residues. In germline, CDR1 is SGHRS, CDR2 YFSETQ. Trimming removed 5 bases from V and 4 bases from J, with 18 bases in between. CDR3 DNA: TGCGCCAGCAGTCACGACAGACTCACAACCTATGGCTACACCTTC. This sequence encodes CASSHDRLTTYGYTF.

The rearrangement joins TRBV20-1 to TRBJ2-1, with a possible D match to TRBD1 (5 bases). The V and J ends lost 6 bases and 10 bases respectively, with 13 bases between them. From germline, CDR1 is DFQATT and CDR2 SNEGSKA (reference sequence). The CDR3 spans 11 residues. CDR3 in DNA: TGCAGTGCAACAACGTGGGGCGAGCAGTTCTTC. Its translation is CSATTWGEQFF.

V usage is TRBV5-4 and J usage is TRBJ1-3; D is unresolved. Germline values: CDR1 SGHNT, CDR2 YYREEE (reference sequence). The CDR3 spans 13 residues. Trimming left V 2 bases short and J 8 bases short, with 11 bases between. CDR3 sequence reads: CASSLKSSHTIYF. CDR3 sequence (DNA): TGTGCCAGCAGCTTAAAGTCATCCCACACCATATATTTT.

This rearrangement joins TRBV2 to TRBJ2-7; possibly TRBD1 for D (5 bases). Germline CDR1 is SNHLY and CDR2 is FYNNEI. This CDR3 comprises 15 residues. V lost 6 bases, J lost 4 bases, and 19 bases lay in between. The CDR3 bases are TGTGCCAGCAGAGGCGTTAAGAGCAGGGTGTACGAGCAGTACTTC. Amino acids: CASRGVKSRVYEQYF.

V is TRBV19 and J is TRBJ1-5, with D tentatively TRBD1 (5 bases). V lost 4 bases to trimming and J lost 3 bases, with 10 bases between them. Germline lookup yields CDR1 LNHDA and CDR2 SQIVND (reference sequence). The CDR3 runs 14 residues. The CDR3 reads CASSSRDSNQPQHF. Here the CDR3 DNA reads TGTGCCAGTAGTAGCAGGGACTCCAATCAGCCCCAGCATTTT.

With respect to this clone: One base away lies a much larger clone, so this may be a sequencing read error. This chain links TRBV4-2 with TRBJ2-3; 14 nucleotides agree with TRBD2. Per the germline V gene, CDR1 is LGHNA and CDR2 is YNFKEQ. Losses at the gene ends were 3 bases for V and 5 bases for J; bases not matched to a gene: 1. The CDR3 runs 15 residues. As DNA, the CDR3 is TGTGCCAGCAGCCAGACTAGCGGGAGGGAAGATACGCAGTATTTT. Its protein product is CASSQTSGREDTQYF.

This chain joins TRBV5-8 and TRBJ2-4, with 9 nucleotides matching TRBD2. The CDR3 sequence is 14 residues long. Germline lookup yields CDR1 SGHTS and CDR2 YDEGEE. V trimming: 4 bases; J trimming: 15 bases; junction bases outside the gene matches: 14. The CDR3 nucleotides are TGTGCCAGCAGCCCGGAGGTAGCGCTAGCGGGAAGGTACTTC. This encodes CASSPEVALAGRYF.

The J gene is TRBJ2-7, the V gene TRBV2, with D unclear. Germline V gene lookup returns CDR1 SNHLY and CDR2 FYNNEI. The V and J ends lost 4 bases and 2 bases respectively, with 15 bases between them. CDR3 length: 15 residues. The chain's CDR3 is CASSAGGGGPYEQYF. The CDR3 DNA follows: TGTGCCAGCAGTGCGGGCGGTGGCGGACCCTACGAGCAGTACTTC.

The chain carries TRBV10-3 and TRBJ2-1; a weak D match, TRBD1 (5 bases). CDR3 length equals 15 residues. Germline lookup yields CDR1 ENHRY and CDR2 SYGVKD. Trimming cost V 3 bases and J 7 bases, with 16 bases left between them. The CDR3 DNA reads TGTGCCATCAGTGACAGGGATGGAGTTGTTAATGAGCAGTTCTTC. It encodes CAISDRDGVVNEQFF.